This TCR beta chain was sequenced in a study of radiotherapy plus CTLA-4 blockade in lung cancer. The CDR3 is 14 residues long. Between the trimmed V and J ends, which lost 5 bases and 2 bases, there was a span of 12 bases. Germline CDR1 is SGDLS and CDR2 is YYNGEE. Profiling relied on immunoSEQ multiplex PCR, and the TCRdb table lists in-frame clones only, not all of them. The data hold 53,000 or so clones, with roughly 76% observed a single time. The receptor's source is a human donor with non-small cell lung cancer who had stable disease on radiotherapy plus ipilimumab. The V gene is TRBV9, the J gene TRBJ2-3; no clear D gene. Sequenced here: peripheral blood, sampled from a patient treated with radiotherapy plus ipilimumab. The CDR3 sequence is CASSGLVFTDTQYF. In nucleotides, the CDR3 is TGTGCCAGCAGTGGTCTGGTCTTCACAGATACGCAGTATTTT.